The rows below give T cell receptor beta chains drawn from one sample of a study of blood T cell repertoires in COVID-19. The data were produced by immunoSEQ multiplex PCR, yet TCRdb's version contains in-frame clones alone and is incomplete. Found here are fewer than 200,000 clones, 82% of them singletons; the top ten hold about 8%. The sequencing sample was made of peripheral blood. The receptors originated from a woman aged 55-70 years with COVID-19, enrolled during active disease. Both conserved end residues are part of each CDR3. The D gene is left open where the match is weak. Clone size is given for some rows only: seen once, a few or many times, or a class if the clone is expanded.

. TRBJ2-3 . TRBV9 TGTGCCAGCAGTCTCGATTCGGGACAAACATCATCGGATACGCAGTATTTT CASSLDSGQTSSDTQYF
TRBD2 TRBJ2-2 . TRBV24-1 TGTGCCACCGAAGTAGCGGGAGGATCCACCGGGGAGCTGTTTTTT CATEVAGGSTGELFF
. TRBJ1-5 . TRBV14 TGTGCCAGCAGCCAGGTGGGCTTTCCGGAGCCCCAGCATTTT CASSQVGFPEPQHF
TRBD1 TRBJ2-1 . TRBV3-1/TRBV3-2 TGTGCCAGCAGCCCTGACAGGGACTCCTACAATGAGCAGTTCTTC CASSPDRDSYNEQFF
. TRBJ1-6 . TRBV30 TGTGCCTGGAGCCTGGGACAAGGGGAGTCACCCCTCCACTTT CAWSLGQGESPLHF
. TRBJ2-2 . TRBV5-1 TGCGCCAGCAGGGACAGGAACACCGGGGAGCTGTTTTTT CASRDRNTGELFF
. TRBJ2-3 once TRBV7-3 TGTGCCAGCAGCCGAGGGCGCACAGATACGCAGTATTTT CASSRGRTDTQYF
TRBD2 TRBJ2-2 many TRBV27 TGTGCCAGCGGAGCGGGAGGGCCGGGCGGGGAGCTGTTTTTT CASGAGGPGGELFF
. TRBJ2-7 . TRBV20-1 TGCAGTGCTAGTGCCGCCCAGGAGGGAAAAGCCTACGAGCAGTACTTC CSASAAQEGKAYEQYF
. TRBJ1-1 . TRBV6-1 TGTGCCAGCAGTGACCAGGGCGGCACTGAAGCTTTCTTT CASSDQGGTEAFF
TRBD1 TRBJ2-7 few TRBV13 TGTGCCAGCAGCTTAGGGGGACAGGGAGTGGCCGAGCAGTACTTC CASSLGGQGVAEQYF
TRBD2 TRBJ2-1 . TRBV6-4 TGTGCCAGCAGTGAGCGGGGGGGCTCCTACAATGAGCAGTTCTTC CASSERGGSYNEQFF
. TRBJ1-5 . TRBV5-1 TGCGCCAGCAGCTTGGAAGGGGCGAATCAGCCCCAGCATTTT CASSLEGANQPQHF
TRBD1 TRBJ2-1 . TRBV18 TGTGCCAGCTCACCACCCTCGGTCAGGGGGGAGCAGTTCTTC CASSPPSVRGEQFF
. TRBJ2-5 . TRBV18 TGTGCCAGCTCACCGCTCCCCCGGAGGGCGGAAGAGACCCAGTACTTC CASSPLPRRAEETQYF